A single sample gave rise to the 16 T cell receptor beta chains below, sequenced in a study of T cell repertoires in cytomegalovirus infection. Using its own MiXCR run on the reads, TCRdb lists one record per CDR3 protein. The sample holds fewer than 350,000 distinct CDR3 sequences, roughly 15% seen once. The specimen sequenced was PBMCs. These receptor sequences come from a human donor in good health (CMV status not recorded). Some clones in this sample may be carry-over from other donors' samples.

The chain uses TRBV12-3 or TRBV12-4 and TRBJ2-6; 8 positions match TRBD1. The V gene end was trimmed by 2 bases and the J gene end by 0 bases; junction bases not matched to a gene: 12. The CDR3 sequence is 20 residues long. In nucleotides, the CDR3 is TGTGCCAGCAGTTTATGGGTCGGGACAGGAACAATCTCTGGGGCCAACGTCCTGACTTTC. It translates to CASSLWVGTGTISGANVLTF.

This clonotype has more than one count but fewer than ten. The germline gene is not matched at one end of the junction; a read error may be the cause. The chain carries TRBV9 and TRBJ2-1, with 11 nucleotides matching TRBD1. The CDR3 is 16 residues long. Germline CDR1 is SGDLS and CDR2 is YYNGEE. The CDR3 loop reads CASSVDGQGAYDEQFF. The CDR3 DNA sequence: TGTGCCAGCAGCGTAGACGGACAGGGGGCCTACGATGAGCAGTTCTTC.

Comment on this clonotype: A read error may account for a junction end that differs from germline. This rearrangement joins TRBV6-8 to TRBJ1-1, with D hard to call. Germline lookup yields CDR1 MNHGY and CDR2 SAAAGT. There are 13 residues in the CDR3. The DNA for the CDR3 is TGTACCAGCTATAGCGCAGCGAACACTGAAGCTTTCTTT. Protein: CTSYSAANTEAFF.

This chain links TRBV4-3 with TRBJ1-5; no clear D. CDR1 is LGHNA, CDR2 YSLEER, per germline. The V gene lost 0 bases and the J gene lost 6 bases, with 6 bases spanning the gap. This CDR3 is built from 13 residues. The CDR3 bases are TGCGCCAGCAGCCAAGACGTCGGTCAGCCCCAGCATTTT. This sequence encodes CASSQDVGQPQHF.

The chain joins TRBV18 to TRBJ1-3, with 8 bases matching TRBD1. Germline-derived CDR1 and CDR2 are KGHSH and LQKENI. Trimming took 4 bases from V and 2 from J; bases not matched to a gene: 16. The CDR3 has 19 amino acids. CDR3 loop: CASSRGQGQVLLAGNTIYF. The CDR3, as DNA: TGTGCCAGCTCACGCGGACAGGGACAAGTACTCCTGGCTGGAAACACCATATATTTT.

This clonotype occurred many times. The chain carries TRBV7-2 and TRBJ2-2, with 8 nucleotides matching TRBD2. Germline CDR1 SGHTA, CDR2 FQGNSA. The V and J ends lost 5 bases and 1 base, in that order; junction bases with no gene match: 9. This CDR3 region has 17 residues. The DNA for the CDR3 is TGTGCCAGCAGCCGAGGCCCCAGCGGGGGGAACACCGGGGAGCTGTTTTTT. It codes for CASSRGPSGGNTGELFF. Full variable domain (remainder filled in from reference TRBV7-2 and TRBJ2-2): GAGVSQSPSNKVTEKGKDVELRCDPISGHTALYWYRQSLGQGLEFLIYFQGNSAPDKSGLPSDRFSAERTGGSVSTLTIQRTQQEDSAVYLCASSRGPSGGNTGELFFGEGSRLTVL.

This clonotype occurred a few times. V gene TRBV12-3 or TRBV12-4 combines with J gene TRBJ2-3; the D gene is possibly TRBD1 (6 bases). The CDR3 totals 14 residues. The V gene lost 4 bases and the J gene lost 9 bases, with 17 bases spanning the gap. CDR3 nucleotide sequence: TGTGCCAGCAGTTGGACTGGGCCAAGGGGGACGCAGTATTTT. Encoded protein: CASSWTGPRGTQYF.

This clonotype was observed many times. The chain links TRBV2 to TRBJ1-1; D is ambiguous. The CDR3 has 13 amino acids. Germline-derived CDR1 and CDR2 are SNHLY and FYNNEI. With 9 bases removed from V and 1 base from J, the gap between germline ends came to 12 bases. Here the CDR3 DNA reads TGTGCCAGTCAAAGTAATTGGAACACTGAAGCTTTCTTT. Translation: CASQSNWNTEAFF.

This clonotype was recorded a few times. The chain employs TRBV5-1 and TRBJ2-5; the match to TRBD1 covers 7 bases. This CDR3 has 15 amino acids. CDR1 is SGHRS and CDR2 is YFSETQ in the germline V gene. Unmatched junction bases numbered 9, after V lost 7 bases and J lost 0 bases. The CDR3 loop reads CASLALGQHQETQYF. As DNA, the CDR3 is TGCGCCAGCCTAGCTCTGGGACAGCACCAAGAGACCCAGTACTTC.

The rearrangement links TRBV2 to TRBJ2-5, with D perhaps TRBD2 (5 bases). The length of the CDR3 is 14 residues. Germline-derived CDR1 and CDR2 are SNHLY and FYNNEI. V was trimmed by 6 bases and J by 5 bases, leaving 16 bases between them. The CDR3 is CASRKDVGSETQYF. The CDR3 DNA reads as TGTGCCAGCAGGAAGGACGTAGGGAGCGAGACCCAGTACTTC.

This clonotype was found a few times. V and J are TRBV7-3 and TRBJ1-3; TRBD1 matches at 8 bases. The germline V gene encodes CDR1 SGHTA and CDR2 FQGTGA. This CDR3 comprises 16 residues. V shed 0 bases and J 4 bases; nucleotides not matched to a gene: 5. In nucleotides, the CDR3 is TGTGCCAGCAGCTTAACCGGCAGGGGGCTAGGAAACACCATATATTTT. The encoded protein is CASSLTGRGLGNTIYF.

The chain combines TRBV12-3 or TRBV12-4 with TRBJ2-7; D remains unclear. This CDR3 spans 15 amino acids. The ends were cut back, 5 bases at V and 2 bases at J, with 16 bases in the middle. CDR3 sequence: CASSQKTGLTYEQYF. CDR3 nucleotide sequence: TGTGCCAGCAGTCAAAAGACTGGCCTAACCTACGAGCAGTACTTC.

As regards this clonotype: Mismatch with germline at one junction end may stem from a read error. The chain joins TRBV12-3 or TRBV12-4 to TRBJ1-6, with a tentative D call TRBD1 (6 bases). The CDR3 has 15 amino acids. CDR3 in DNA: TGTGCCAGCAGCTTAGGGGGGGCAGCGGGTTCACCCCTCCACTTT. Translation: CASSLGGAAGSPLHF.

The V and J genes are TRBV12-3 or TRBV12-4 and TRBJ1-4; D call uncertain. With 5 bases removed from V and 5 bases from J, the gap between germline ends came to 9 bases. This CDR3 has 13 residues. CDR3: CASSDGKNEKLFF. The DNA for the CDR3 is TGTGCCAGCAGTGATGGGAAGAATGAAAAACTGTTTTTT.

This clonotype was seen ten or more times. The chain has TRBV20-1 and TRBJ2-7; TRBD1 aligns across 7 bases. Trimming cost V 4 bases and J 4 bases; bases outside gene matches: 7. The CDR3 sequence is 13 residues long. Germline lookup yields CDR1 DFQATT and CDR2 SNEGSKA (reference sequence). The CDR3 bases are TGCAGTGCTACCCGGGACAGTTCTTACGAGCAGTACTTC. As protein: CSATRDSSYEQYF.

This clonotype was counted only a few times. The genes are TRBV5-1 and TRBJ1-4; tentative D call: TRBD1 (5 bases). This CDR3 region has 15 residues. In germline, CDR1 is SGHRS, CDR2 YFSETQ. Trimming shortened V by 0 bases and J by 8 bases, and 14 bases separated the two germline ends. In nucleotides, the CDR3 is TGCGCCAGCAGCTTGGCGCCGGGAGGGGACGAAAAACTGTTTTTT. This gives the protein CASSLAPGGDEKLFF.